The subject of this entry is one T cell receptor (beta chain). Under the authors' procedure: The authors estimated nucleated cell counts from reference gene primer amplification. Generated by immunoSEQ multiplex PCR, the TCRdb table keeps only in-frame clones and is missing some. V and J calls and clone size are as listed in that table; D and trimming were resolved from the DNA. The profile shows about 200,000 clones, roughly 85% of them singletons. Participants came from 20 to 25 US areas, aged roughly 18 to 95 years. Clinical histories supplied by participants themselves formed the basis of cohort assignment. The data stem from a study of blood T cell repertoires in COVID-19. Study background: The United States, Italy and Spain supplied acute and convalescent COVID-19 samples.

The CDR3 consists of 14 residues. Germline CDR1 and CDR2: MDHEN and SYDVKM. The ends were cut back, 7 bases at V and 9 bases at J, with 19 bases in the middle. The gene calls are TRBV28 and TRBJ1-5; no reliable D call. The clonotype comes from a middle-aged woman with acute COVID-19. The sample taken for sequencing was PBMCs or T cells enriched from blood (not recorded which). CDR3 residues: CASNLGGSIRPQHF. The CDR3 DNA sequence: TGTGCCAGCAACCTTGGCGGGTCTATACGGCCCCAGCATTTT. The full variable domain, its missing parts supplied by reference TRBV28 and TRBJ1-5, is DVKVTQSSRYLVKRTGEKVFLECVQDMDHENMFWYRQDPGLGLRLIYFSYDVKMKEKGDIPEGYSVSREKKERFSLILESASTNQTSMYLCASNLGGSIRPQHFGDGTRLSIL.